The 9 T cell receptor beta chains in this list originate from one sample, sequenced in a study of blood T cell repertoires in COVID-19. Clones were sequenced by immunoSEQ multiplex PCR, and TCRdb holds only the in-frame ones, with some missing. The repertoire holds over 200,000 clones, 80% to 90% seen once, with roughly 5.8% in the top ten. The material sequenced was peripheral blood. Every receptor here comes from a man older than 75 with acute or convalescent COVID-19.

V usage is TRBV7-2 and J usage is TRBJ2-7; no definite D call. CDR1 SGHTA and CDR2 FQGNSA come from the germline V gene. V dropped 3 bases and J dropped 5 bases, with 8 bases sitting between them. There are 12 residues in the CDR3. CDR3 DNA: TGTGCCAGCAGCTTTCAGGTTGACGAGCAGTACTTC. Translated: CASSFQVDEQYF.

V gene TRBV7-2 combines with J gene TRBJ2-1; TRBD1 matches at 7 bases. The CDR3 has 17 residues. V gave up 1 base and J gave up 4 bases; unmatched junction bases: 10. Germline-derived CDR1 and CDR2 are SGHTA and FQGNSA. The CDR3 region has the DNA TGTGCCAGCAGCTTAGGGGGTCGGGGACAGCGGTACAATGAGCAGTTCTTC. It specifies CASSLGGRGQRYNEQFF.

This clone showed up just a few times. The genes are TRBV19 and TRBJ1-6, with 8 bases matching TRBD1. This CDR3 spans 14 amino acids. V was pared by 5 bases and J by 5 bases, with 2 bases of the junction left unmatched. Per the germline V gene, CDR1 is LNHDA and CDR2 is SQIVND (reference sequence). The CDR3 nucleotides read TGTGCCAGTAGTCTACAGGGGGATAATTCACCCCTCCACTTT. Its translation: CASSLQGDNSPLHF.

The chain links TRBV28 to TRBJ2-7, with TRBD1 identical over 10 bases. Germline V lookup: CDR1 MDHEN, CDR2 SYDVKM. J gave up 5 bases and V 7 bases, and 14 bases lay outside the gene matches. CDR3 length: 16 amino acids. In nucleotides, the CDR3 is TGTGCCAGCACGACACCCACCGGGACAGGGGCGGACGAGCAGTACTTC. It specifies CASTTPTGTGADEQYF.

This chain joins TRBV28 and TRBJ2-7; D might be TRBD1 (5 bases). V shed 2 bases and J shed 3 bases, with 17 bases lying between them. The V gene's germline CDR1 is MDHEN and CDR2 SYDVKM. The CDR3 is 16 amino acids. The CDR3 DNA follows: TGTGCCAGCAGTTTAAATGTCAGCCCCACAGGCTACGAGCAGTACTTC. Amino acid sequence: CASSLNVSPTGYEQYF.

The gene calls are TRBV3-1 (or the pseudogene TRBV3-2) and TRBJ1-3; maybe TRBD1 (5 bases). CDR3 length equals 14 residues. Deletions cut 3 bases from V and 2 bases from J, with 8 bases between. The germline V gene encodes CDR1 LGHDT and CDR2 YNNKEL (reference sequence). CDR3 loop: CASSQAGAGNTIYF. The CDR3 bases are TGTGCCAGCAGCCAGGCGGGGGCTGGAAACACCATATATTTT.

The chain has TRBV6-1 and TRBJ1-5, with D unclear. Germline CDR1 and CDR2: MNHNS and SASEGT. V was pared by 1 base and J by 2 bases, with 12 bases between. CDR3 length: 16 amino acids. CDR3 loop: CASSEVRREGNQPQHF. The CDR3 DNA follows: TGTGCCAGCAGTGAAGTCCGCCGGGAGGGCAATCAGCCCCAGCATTTT.

The sample holds one count of this clone. The V call is TRBV5-1, the J call TRBJ1-1; maybe TRBD1 (6 bases). The V gene lost 3 bases and the J gene lost 2 bases, with 8 bases spanning the gap. Germline V lookup: CDR1 SGHRS, CDR2 YFSETQ. The CDR3 spans 13 residues. As DNA, the CDR3 is TGCGCCAGCAGCTGGACAGCTAACACTGAAGCTTTCTTT. Its protein is CASSWTANTEAFF.

The V and J genes are TRBV7-9 and TRBJ2-3; possibly TRBD2 for D (6 bases). V dropped 6 bases and J dropped 4 bases, with 14 bases sitting between them. This CDR3 comprises 14 residues. CDR1 is SEHNR, CDR2 FQNEAQ, per germline (reference sequence). The CDR3 here is CASSNRLGSDTQYF. The CDR3, as DNA: TGTGCCAGCAGTAACCGACTAGGATCAGATACGCAGTATTTT.